This TCR beta chain was found in a study of Siglec-9 on CD8 T cells in melanoma (dated by TCRdb to about 2019). The study in broad terms: The study examined the expression of Siglec-9 on CD8+ T cells and how Siglec-9 regulates T cells within the melanoma tumor microenvironment.

V is cut by 7 bases and J by 8 bases, and the space between the germline ends is 11 bases. Inclusive of the bounding cysteine and phenylalanine, the CDR3 is 11 residues long. CDR3 DNA only is kept here, 33 bases in frame from base 1. CDR1 and CDR2 (LNHDA, SQIVND) derive from the germline V gene (reference sequence). The library came from the immunoSEQ multiplex PCR assay. The table was pulled from immuneACCESS by TCRdb, which kept in-frame rearrangements only. Such tables lose some clones; where checked, under half of the loss comes from unresolved V genes, and the rest has no known cause. The sample contains 25,000 to 35,000 clones, 80% of them found a single time. Together, the top ten hold approximately 5% of the sample. With respect to this clone: Its specific antigen is unknown. No base-level quality is on record; no much larger clone is a single base apart.

Beyond this particular receptor, the publication reports: An effector memory CD8+ T-cell subset that appeared to accumulate within melanoma tumors was reported to be marked and regulated by Siglec-9.

The specimen was Siglec-9- CD8+ T cells sorted from blood. Taken with the paper, the label for cell subset or site translates to: CD8 T cells lacking Siglec-9. The source is a human donor in good health. The chain couples TRBV19 to TRBJ1-2, with no reliable assignment of the D segment. The nucleotide sequence is TGTGCCAGTACGGAGGGAAGGGGCTACACCTTC. This codes for CASTEGRGYTF.